These 12 T cell receptor beta chains came from one sample sequenced in a study of shared clonotypes between healthy human individuals. Assay: immunoSEQ multiplex PCR; the TCRdb copy retains only in-frame clones and omits some. The sample includes around 440,000 clones, approximately 71% of them seen just once. The sequenced material came from PBMCs. The receptors originated from a woman aged 35 to 49 in good health. Some clones in this sample may be carry-over from other donors' samples.

Regarding this clone: This likely reflects a read error, since a far larger clone is one base away. The CDR3, as DNA: TGTGCCAGCAGCTTCGCCCAGGGGTTAATCGGGGAGATGTTTTTT. Its protein product is CASSFAQGLIGEMFF. The V call is TRBV7-9, the J call TRBJ2-2; TRBD1 is a possible D gene (6 bases). Germline V gene lookup returns CDR1 SEHNR and CDR2 FQNEAQ (reference sequence). The CDR3 has 15 amino acids.

The chain carries TRBV29-1 and TRBJ1-1, with D perhaps TRBD1 (6 bases). The length of the CDR3 is 14 residues. Per germline, CDR1 SQVTM and CDR2 ANQGSEA. V was cut by 7 bases and J by 5 bases, with 20 bases left in between. This CDR3 is CSARNPGALTEAFF. CDR3 coding DNA: TGCAGCGCCCGCAACCCGGGGGCCTTGACTGAAGCTTTCTTT.

This clone turned up a few times. V usage is TRBV9 and J usage is TRBJ2-7; D ambiguous. V lost 4 bases and J lost 7, with 18 bases in between. CDR1 and CDR2 (germline): SGDLS, YYNGEE. The CDR3 totals 14 residues. The CDR3 here is CASSPPGSQREQYF. In nucleotides, the CDR3 is TGTGCCAGCAGCCCCCCGGGCAGCCAACGGGAGCAGTACTTC.

With respect to this clone: This may arise from a read error, as a much more abundant clone is one base away. V is TRBV2 and J is TRBJ2-2; D not certain. This CDR3 has 15 residues. Germline CDR1 SNHLY, CDR2 FYNNEI. V lost 5 bases and J lost 1, with 11 bases in between. CDR3 protein: CASSKGPQNTGELFF. DNA for the CDR3: TGTGCCAGCAGTAAAGGGCCGCAGAACACCGGGGAGCTGTTTTTT.

The V call is TRBV10-1, the J call TRBJ2-2; 12 bases line up with TRBD2. The ends lost 0 bases at V and 1 base at J; junction bases unmatched: 6. The CDR3 runs 19 residues. Germline CDR1 and CDR2: WNHNN and SYGVQD (reference sequence). Written as DNA, the CDR3 is TGCGCCAGCAGTGAGTCTGCTAGCGGGAGGGCGGTGAACACCGGGGAGCTGTTTTTT. Its translation: CASSESASGRAVNTGELFF.

J is TRBJ2-3 and V is TRBV2; 8 bases align to TRBD2. The CDR3 is 15 amino acids. Germline V gene sequence: CDR1 SNHLY, CDR2 FYNNEI. Trimming removed 3 bases from V and 6 bases from J; junction bases left unmatched: 8. The CDR3 DNA follows: TGTGCCAGCAGTGAGGAGCGGGAGAGCGGCGATACGCAGTATTTT. This sequence encodes CASSEERESGDTQYF. The whole variable domain, filled in from reference TRBV2 and TRBJ2-3, reads EPEVTQTPSHQVTQMGQEVILRCVPISNHLYFYWYRQILGQKVEFLVSFYNNEISEKSEIFDDQFSVERPDGSNFTLKIRSTKLEDSAMYFCASSEERESGDTQYFGPGTRLTVL.

The rearrangement joins TRBV19 to TRBJ1-5; D is unresolved. CDR1 LNHDA and CDR2 SQIVND come from the germline V gene (reference sequence). This CDR3 contains 18 residues. With 3 bases removed from V and 1 base from J, the gap between germline ends came to 19 bases. For the CDR3, the DNA is TGTGCCAGTAGTATTTTCAATATGAGGGTAGGGAGCAATCAGCCCCAGCATTTT. Residues: CASSIFNMRVGSNQPQHF.

The V and J genes are TRBV18 and TRBJ2-1; 14 bases align to TRBD2. Germline trimming cut 0 bases from V and 1 base from J; bases unmatched to any gene: 14. The CDR3 is 22 amino acids. Germline CDR1 KGHSH, CDR2 LQKENI. CDR3 protein: CASSPPVQGLAGAVLSYNEQFF. In nucleotides, the CDR3 is TGTGCCAGCTCACCACCGGTCCAGGGACTAGCGGGAGCTGTCCTATCCTACAATGAGCAGTTCTTC.

The gene calls are TRBV27 and TRBJ2-3, with 8 nucleotides matching TRBD2. CDR3 length: 18 amino acids. Germline trimming cut 8 bases from V and 0 bases from J; bases unmatched to any gene: 16. Looked up from germline, CDR1 is MNHEY and CDR2 is SMNVEV (reference sequence). DNA of the CDR3: TGTGCCAGCTTACCCCTCAGCGGGAGTCGATCTAGCACAGATACGCAGTATTTT. This codes for CASLPLSGSRSSTDTQYF.

As to this clone: With a far larger clone one base away, a read error is the likely cause. The rearrangement links TRBV28 to TRBJ2-1; 7 bases are a match to TRBD1. V lost 5 bases to trimming and J lost 11 bases; unmatched junction nucleotides: 9. The V gene's germline CDR1 is MDHEN and CDR2 SYDVKM. CDR3 size: 13 residues. The CDR3 sequence is CASSRHRGSKQFF. As DNA, the CDR3 is TGTGCCAGCAGTCGCCACAGGGGCAGTAAGCAGTTCTTC.

A few counts support this clone. The rearrangement uses TRBV2 and TRBJ2-5; 8 nucleotides agree with TRBD1. The J call may not be correct, given that the DNA end is closer to TRBJ2-7. CDR1 is SNHLY and CDR2 is FYNNEI in the germline V gene. This CDR3 spans 14 amino acids. CDR3 DNA: TGTGCCAGCAGATCCGGGACAGGAACCTACGAGCAGTACTTC. Its protein product is CASRSGTGTYEQYF.

J is TRBJ2-7 and V is TRBV5-1, with a possible D match to TRBD1 (6 bases). CDR1 and CDR2 (germline): SGHRS, YFSETQ. Trimming took 4 bases from V and 3 from J, leaving 8 bases between them. The CDR3 contains 12 residues. CDR3 in amino acids: CASSRDNYEQYF. The CDR3 DNA reads as TGCGCCAGCAGCCGGGACAACTACGAGCAGTACTTC.